Listed below are T cell receptor beta chains from one sample, sequenced in a study of cytomegalovirus exposure and HLA in healthy donors. TCRdb's copy holds only in-frame clones and misses some; the assay was immunoSEQ multiplex PCR. The sample lists 140,000 to 150,000 clones, about four fifths seen once, with around 4.4% in the top ten. The specimen sequenced was PBMCs. The receptor set was obtained from a man aged 35-49 years in good health and CMV-seronegative. Both conserved end residues are part of each CDR3. The D gene is left open where the match is weak. Clone sizes are given selectively: once, few, many, or a class where the clone is expanded.

v_call	d_call	j_call	clone_size	cdr3_aa	cdr3_nt
TRBV2	TRBD2	TRBJ2-6	NA	CASRTSGGVGPGANVLTF	TGTGCCAGCAGGACTAGCGGGGGGGTCGGGCCTGGGGCCAACGTCCTGACTTTC
TRBV6-5	TRBD2	TRBJ2-7	NA	CASSLRLAASYEQYF	TGTGCCAGCAGCCTGAGACTAGCGGCTTCCTACGAGCAGTACTTC
TRBV9	TRBD1	TRBJ1-4	NA	CASSGRGSGGNEKLFF	TGTGCCAGCAGCGGCCGGGGGTCAGGGGGCAATGAAAAACTGTTTTTT
TRBV7-2	NA	TRBJ1-1	NA	CASSPQGNTEAFF	TGTGCCAGCAGCCCTCAGGGGAACACTGAAGCTTTCTTT
TRBV12-5	TRBD1	TRBJ1-4	NA	CASGLVIGQGDEKLFF	TGTGCTAGTGGTTTGGTAATCGGGCAGGGGGATGAAAAACTGTTTTTT
TRBV7-2	NA	TRBJ1-5	NA	CASSLGFRSYQPQHF	TGTGCCAGCAGCTTAGGATTCAGGTCCTATCAGCCCCAGCATTTT
TRBV30	NA	TRBJ1-3	NA	CAWGHHTIYF	TGTGCCTGGGGACACCACACCATATATTTT
TRBV7-8	TRBD2	TRBJ2-1	NA	CASSFSGGARYNEQFF	TGTGCCAGCAGCTTTAGCGGGGGGGCTAGGTACAATGAGCAGTTCTTC
TRBV27	TRBD2	TRBJ2-5	NA	CASKSGGIPGETQYF	TGTGCCAGCAAAAGCGGGGGGATTCCCGGCGAGACCCAGTACTTC
TRBV5-1	TRBD2	TRBJ2-7	once	CATGEGMNEQYF	TGCGCCACGGGGGAGGGGATGAACGAGCAGTACTTC
TRBV6-5	NA	TRBJ1-5	NA	CASSYGRLGNQPQHF	TGTGCCAGCAGTTATGGCAGGTTGGGCAATCAGCCCCAGCATTTT